A single sample is the source of the 8 T cell receptor beta chains below, sequenced in a study of identifying expanded T cells in peripheral blood. Profiled with immunoSEQ multiplex PCR; TCRdb holds only in-frame clones, not every one. Found here are about 85,000 clones, 88% of them singletons; the top ten hold about 20%. Input material: blood. The receptors come from a person aged 18-69 years in good health.

V is TRBV27 and J is TRBJ1-4, with 10 bases that match TRBD1. Losses at the gene ends were 8 bases for V and 6 bases for J; bases not matched to a gene: 9. Germline V gene lookup returns CDR1 MNHEY and CDR2 SMNVEV (reference sequence). The CDR3 spans 15 residues. The CDR3 nucleotides read TGTGCCAGCGGACAGGGGGAAGGGAGGGATGAAAAACTGTTTTTT. It translates to CASGQGEGRDEKLFF.

The rearrangement joins TRBV6-6 to TRBJ2-7; 7 nucleotides line up with TRBD1. V trimming: 5 bases; J trimming: 3 bases; junction bases outside the gene matches: 4. CDR1 and CDR2 from the germline V gene are MNHNY and SVGAGI (reference sequence). CDR3 length: 13 residues. The CDR3 loop reads CASSTTGDYEQYF. CDR3 sequence (DNA): TGTGCCAGCAGTACCACAGGGGACTACGAGCAGTACTTC.

The chain is built from TRBV6-5 and TRBJ1-6; D is ambiguous. The germline gives CDR1 MNHEY, CDR2 SVGAGI. The CDR3 extends over 12 amino acids. V lost 7 bases and J lost 4, with 5 bases in between. CDR3 sequence reads: CASTRYNSPLHF. CDR3 in DNA: TGTGCCAGCACCCGTTATAATTCACCCCTCCACTTT.

J is TRBJ1-4 and V is TRBV9; D is uncertain. The V gene lost 0 bases and the J gene lost 8 bases, with 14 bases spanning the gap. Germline V gene lookup returns CDR1 SGDLS and CDR2 YYNGEE. The CDR3 spans 15 residues. CDR3 coding DNA: TGTGCCAGCAGCGTAGGAAATTCCGGGGAGGAAAAACTGTTTTTT. Translated, it gives CASSVGNSGEEKLFF.

CDR3 in amino acids: CSVGAGPLELFF. CDR3 DNA: TGCAGCGTTGGGGCAGGTCCGCTGGAGCTGTTTTTT. V and J are TRBV29-1 and TRBJ2-2; D ambiguous. Trimming cost V 4 bases and J 10 bases, with 13 bases left between them. Looked up from germline, CDR1 is SQVTM and CDR2 is ANQGSEA. The CDR3 covers 12 residues.

This clone occurred a few times. This chain uses TRBV7-9 with TRBJ1-6; D is uncertain. Germline V CDR1 and CDR2: SEHNR, FQNEAQ (reference sequence). Trimming cost V 5 bases and J 5 bases, with 1 base left between them. The CDR3 is 11 amino acids. The CDR3 reads CASSDNSPLHF. DNA of the CDR3: TGTGCCAGCAGCGATAATTCACCCCTCCACTTT.

The V and J genes are TRBV11-2 and TRBJ1-5, with D hard to call. This CDR3 spans 14 amino acids. V was shortened by 4 bases and J by 0 bases, with 7 bases between the two germline ends. Germline CDR1 reads SGHAT; CDR2 reads FQNNGV. CDR3 sequence: CASSSGYSNQPQHF. CDR3 in DNA: TGTGCCAGCAGCTCAGGATATAGCAATCAGCCCCAGCATTTT.

This chain connects TRBV28 to TRBJ1-1; possible D gene TRBD1, 6 bases. The CDR3 is 15 amino acids. Germline V gene data show CDR1 as MDHEN and CDR2 as SYDVKM. The V gene lost 7 bases and the J gene lost 4 bases, with 19 bases spanning the gap. CDR3 protein: CASTWAGVGFTEAFF. The CDR3, as DNA: TGTGCCAGCACATGGGCAGGGGTAGGTTTCACTGAAGCTTTCTTT. Full variable domain (remainder filled in from reference TRBV28 and TRBJ1-1): DVKVTQSSRYLVKRTGEKVFLECVQDMDHENMFWYRQDPGLGLRLIYFSYDVKMKEKGDIPEGYSVSREKKERFSLILESASTNQTSMYLCASTWAGVGFTEAFFGQGTRLTVV.